The rows below give T cell receptor beta chains drawn from one sample of a study of T cell changes during pregnancy in multiple sclerosis. Sequencing was performed with immunoSEQ multiplex PCR; in TCRdb, only in-frame clones are kept and a portion is missing. The profile shows 60,000 or so clones, about 90% of them singletons. Sample: peripheral blood, taken in the second trimester of pregnancy. All receptors come from a female donor in good health, enrolled as a control in a pregnancy study. The CDR3 runs from the conserved cysteine through the conserved F or W. Each record gives: J gene, V gene, D gene, clone size, CDR3 protein, CDR3 DNA. The D gene is left open where the match is weak. Rows may omit the clone size; those that give it use once, few, many or a size class.

TRBJ2-7 TRBV4-1 TRBD1 NA CASSQGDRGLFYYEQYF TGCGCCAGCAGCCAGGGAGACAGGGGGCTTTTTTACTACGAGCAGTACTTC
TRBJ1-1 TRBV7-2 NA NA CASSLDTSQAFF TGTGCCAGCAGCTTAGACACGTCGCAAGCTTTCTTT
TRBJ2-1 TRBV19 NA NA CASSMPGYNEQFF TGTGCCAGTAGTATGCCAGGCTACAATGAGCAGTTCTTC
TRBJ2-7 TRBV9 TRBD1 NA CASSGQGSEQYF TGTGCCAGCAGCGGACAGGGAAGCGAGCAGTACTTC
TRBJ1-4 TRBV27 NA NA CASSLTGFNEKLFF TGTGCCAGCAGTTTAACAGGGTTTAATGAAAAACTGTTTTTT
TRBJ1-2 TRBV7-9 TRBD1 NA CASSSPPGQGASGGYTF TGTGCCAGCAGCTCCCCCCCGGGGCAGGGGGCTTCCGGTGGCTACACCTTC
TRBJ2-5 TRBV2 TRBD1 NA CASSPGQGQTQYF TGTGCCAGCAGTCCGGGACAGGGTCAGACCCAGTACTTC
TRBJ2-5 TRBV29-1 NA NA CSVGGTQIRTQYF TGCAGCGTTGGGGGGACACAAATAAGGACCCAGTACTTC
TRBJ2-7 TRBV28 TRBD1 NA CASSPHGTGGSEQYF TGTGCCAGCAGCCCCCATGGGACAGGGGGAAGCGAGCAGTACTTC
TRBJ2-1 TRBV7-3 NA NA CASSLTGGSGNEQFF TGTGCCAGCAGCTTAACCGGGGGAAGTGGCAATGAGCAGTTCTTC
TRBJ1-4 TRBV7-8 NA NA CASSAAGYEKLFF TGTGCCAGCAGCGCGGCTGGGTATGAAAAACTGTTTTTT
TRBJ1-1 TRBV25-1 NA few CASSEAEMNTEAFF TGTGCCAGCAGTGAGGCAGAAATGAACACTGAAGCTTTCTTT
TRBJ2-3 TRBV5-6 TRBD2 once CASSFRLAGVDTQYF TGTGCCAGCAGCTTTAGACTAGCGGGAGTAGATACGCAGTATTTT
TRBJ1-2 TRBV5-1 TRBD1 NA CASSSDRNGYGYTF TGCGCCAGCAGCTCGGACAGGAATGGCTATGGCTACACCTTC
TRBJ2-1 TRBV19 TRBD2 NA CATGLAGGTEQFF TGTGCCACCGGACTAGCGGGGGGGACTGAGCAGTTCTTC
TRBJ2-2 TRBV27 TRBD1 NA CASSPRTGGVTGELFF TGTGCCAGCAGTCCCCGGACAGGGGGGGTCACCGGGGAGCTGTTTTTT
TRBJ2-5 TRBV9 NA NA CASSVDVEGETQYF TGTGCCAGCAGCGTAGATGTGGAGGGTGAGACCCAGTACTTC
TRBJ2-7 TRBV6-5 NA NA CASSYRSFTGEQYF TGTGCCAGCAGTTATCGGTCCTTTACCGGCGAGCAGTACTTC
TRBJ2-7 TRBV5-4 TRBD1 once CASSRGTAPYEQYF TGTGCCAGCAGCCGAGGGACAGCTCCCTACGAGCAGTACTTC
TRBJ2-1 TRBV7-9 NA NA CASSPRMSSYNEQFF TGTGCCAGCAGCCCCAGGATGAGCTCCTACAATGAGCAGTTCTTC
TRBJ1-1 TRBV5-5 TRBD1 NA CASHDRVAEAFF TGTGCCAGCCACGACAGGGTAGCTGAAGCTTTCTTT
TRBJ1-5 TRBV19 NA NA CASSIRDHNQPQHF TGTGCCAGTAGTATTCGGGATCATAATCAGCCCCAGCATTTT
TRBJ2-2 TRBV5-1 TRBD1 NA CASSLARGHTGELFF TGCGCCAGCAGCTTGGCCAGGGGGCACACCGGGGAGCTGTTTTTT
TRBJ1-2 TRBV29-1 NA NA CSVLGGRHRGYTF TGCAGCGTGTTGGGGGGGCGACACCGTGGCTACACCTTC
TRBJ1-4 TRBV2 TRBD1 NA CASTKDRGGEKLFF TGTGCCAGCACCAAAGACAGGGGGGGTGAAAAACTGTTTTTT
TRBJ2-2 TRBV11-3 NA NA CASSFGRGNTGELFF TGTGCCAGCAGCTTCGGGCGGGGGAACACCGGGGAGCTGTTTTTT
TRBJ2-7 TRBV18 TRBD2 NA CASSPTSGKSYEQYF TGTGCCAGCTCTCCCACTAGCGGGAAATCCTACGAGCAGTACTTC
TRBJ1-5 TRBV18 NA NA CASSPGAGAQPQHF TGTGCCAGCTCACCGGGGGCAGGGGCTCAGCCCCAGCATTTT
TRBJ2-7 TRBV28 NA NA CASSLLVFYEQYF TGTGCCAGCAGTTTATTAGTTTTCTACGAGCAGTACTTC
TRBJ2-7 TRBV27 TRBD1 NA CASSLPGQGGEQYF TGTGCCAGCAGTCTTCCGGGACAGGGGGGCGAGCAGTACTTC
TRBJ1-5 TRBV18 NA once CASSPGTNNQPQHF TGTGCCAGCTCACCGGGGACAAACAATCAGCCCCAGCATTTT
TRBJ2-3 TRBV11-2 TRBD2 NA CASSLGGGGADTQYF TGTGCCAGCAGCTTAGGAGGCGGGGGAGCAGATACGCAGTATTTT
TRBJ2-7 TRBV30 NA NA CAWSVHGLQYF TGTGCCTGGAGTGTACATGGTCTCCAGTACTTC
TRBJ1-1 TRBV5-1 NA NA CASSLAVNTEAFF TGCGCCAGCAGCTTGGCGGTGAACACTGAAGCTTTCTTT
TRBJ2-7 TRBV6-1 NA NA CASSDYNEQYF TGTGCCAGCAGTGATTACAACGAGCAGTACTTC
TRBJ2-7 TRBV4-1 TRBD2 NA CASSQPSASGSYEQYF TGCGCCAGCAGCCAACCATCGGCTAGCGGGAGCTACGAGCAGTACTTC
TRBJ1-1 TRBV30 NA NA CATERDTEAFF TGTGCCACAGAACGAGATACTGAAGCTTTCTTT
TRBJ1-3 TRBV7-8 NA NA CASSLGGFESGNTIYF TGTGCCAGCAGCTTAGGAGGATTCGAATCTGGAAACACCATATATTTT
TRBJ2-3 TRBV14 NA few CASSRSGLEDTQYF TGTGCCAGCAGCCGATCAGGGTTGGAAGATACGCAGTATTTT
TRBJ2-1 TRBV25-1 TRBD2 NA CASSPQIGGYNEQFF TGTGCCAGCAGTCCCCAAATCGGGGGGTACAATGAGCAGTTCTTC